The text below deals with one T cell receptor beta chain. Its cognate antigen is unknown. Vbeta (60) and Jbeta (13) primers were used in the PCR. Here immunoSEQ multiplex PCR was the method, and the copy in TCRdb shows in-frame clones only, minus some. The sample has 150,000 to 200,000 clones, 68% seen once. These data originate in a study of cytomegalovirus exposure and HLA in healthy donors. Study results and limitations: Rarity characterized most TCR sequences, yet some public TCRs appeared in many donors. As immune exposure information, only CMV serostatus was available. Researchers catalogued roughly 170 TCR beta chains as cytomegalovirus-associated. Other equally common chains were less clonally expanded than HLA-associated TCR beta chains, a later analysis showed.

Material: PBMCs. This receptor was identified in a man in his fifties or sixties in good health and CMV-seronegative.

The CDR3 here is CASSLGQGLNQPQHF. The CDR3 DNA sequence: TGCGCCAGCAGCTTAGGACAGGGTTTAAATCAGCCCCAGCATTTT. This chain joins TRBV5-1 and TRBJ1-5; TRBD1 matches at 8 bases. This CDR3 is 15 amino acids long. With V trimmed by 2 bases and J by 4 bases, 5 bases remained unmatched. Germline-derived CDR1 and CDR2 are SGHRS and YFSETQ.